Reported below is one TCR beta chain. Its antigen remains unidentified. Assay: immunoSEQ multiplex PCR; the TCRdb copy retains only in-frame clones and omits some. In the table there are some 560 clones, more than 60% of which are singletons. This entry is derived from a study of brain T cells in children with intractable seizures. Findings of the study overall: Among the top 50 brain clones were public and private clonotypes.

Only cases whose brain tissue showed the highest T cell transcript signatures were sequenced. The TCR originated in a boy younger than 18 with tuberous sclerosis and intractable seizures. Source: resected brain tissue, taken at surgery.

The CDR3 region is CASSPSGGLAEETQYF. As DNA, the CDR3 is TGCGCCAGCAGCCCCTCAGGGGGCCTAGCGGAAGAGACCCAGTACTTC. The genes are TRBV4-3 and TRBJ2-5, with D perhaps TRBD1 (8 bases). Trimming took 4 bases from V and 3 from J, leaving 18 bases between them. This CDR3 comprises 16 residues. The V gene's germline CDR1 is LGHNA and CDR2 YSLEER.